This TCR beta chain appears in the sequencing data of a study of blood T cells in healthy people across ages. Study observations and caveats: Investigators treated diversity estimates from one million T cells as underestimates. The study found more naive CD4+ cells and higher diversity in long-lived than aged donors.

Samples each had at least 6 micrograms of total RNA extracted. Turning to this clonotype: The antigen is not known. A read error may account for a junction end that differs from germline.

For the second PCR, which ran for about 7 to 11 cycles, a sample-barcoded 5' primer and a J-beta primer mix were used. In TCRdb, the 5' RACE reads were re-called with MiXCR into one record per CDR3 protein. The sample lists 500,000 to 700,000 distinct CDR3 sequences; roughly 31% were seen once. The CDR3 runs to 15 residues. Germline values: CDR1 MDHEN, CDR2 SYDVKM. V and J are TRBV28 and TRBJ1-2, with a weak D call TRBD1 (5 bases). This TCR was sampled from an elderly woman in good health. The source material was blood. The CDR3 DNA reads as TGTGCCAGCAGTATTTCCGGGACGGTCCTTTCTGGCTGCACCTTC. This encodes CASSISGTVLSGCTF.